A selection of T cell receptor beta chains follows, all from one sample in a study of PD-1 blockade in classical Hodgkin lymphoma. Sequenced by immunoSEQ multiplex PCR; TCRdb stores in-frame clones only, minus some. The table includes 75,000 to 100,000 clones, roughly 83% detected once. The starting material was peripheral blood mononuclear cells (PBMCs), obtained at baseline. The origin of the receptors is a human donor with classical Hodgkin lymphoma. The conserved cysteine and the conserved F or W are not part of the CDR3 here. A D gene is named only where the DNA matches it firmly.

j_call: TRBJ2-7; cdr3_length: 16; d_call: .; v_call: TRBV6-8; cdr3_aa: ASSYSRRLLVNYAEQY
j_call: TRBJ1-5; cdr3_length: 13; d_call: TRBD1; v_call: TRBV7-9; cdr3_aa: ASSSGTVDNQPQH
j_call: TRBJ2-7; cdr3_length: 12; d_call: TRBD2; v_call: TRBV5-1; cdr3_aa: ASSPRAGANEQY
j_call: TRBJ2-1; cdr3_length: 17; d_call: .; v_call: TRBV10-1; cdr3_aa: ASSDGGTRTASSYNEQF
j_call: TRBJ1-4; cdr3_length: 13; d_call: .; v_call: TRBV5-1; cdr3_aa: ASSLDRATNEKLF
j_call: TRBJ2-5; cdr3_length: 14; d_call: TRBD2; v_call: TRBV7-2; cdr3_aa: ASSLRRAGVEETQY
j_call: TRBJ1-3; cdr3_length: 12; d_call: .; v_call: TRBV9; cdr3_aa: ASSRGTLGNTIY
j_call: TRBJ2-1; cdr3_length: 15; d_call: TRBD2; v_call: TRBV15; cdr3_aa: ATSRVTGTSGYNEQF
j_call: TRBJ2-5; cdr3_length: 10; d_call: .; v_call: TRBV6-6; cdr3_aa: ASSYTSQTQY
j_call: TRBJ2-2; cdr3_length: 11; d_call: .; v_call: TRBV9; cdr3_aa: ASSVGNTGELF
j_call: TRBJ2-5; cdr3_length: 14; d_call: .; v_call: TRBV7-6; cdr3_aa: ASSLRIAEMGETQY
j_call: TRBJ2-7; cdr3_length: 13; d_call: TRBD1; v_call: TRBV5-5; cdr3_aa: ASSINPGQGYEQY
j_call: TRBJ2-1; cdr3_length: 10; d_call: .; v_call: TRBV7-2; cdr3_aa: ASTGRGEEQF
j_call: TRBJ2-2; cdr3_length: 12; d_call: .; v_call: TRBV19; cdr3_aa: ASRDNPNTGELF
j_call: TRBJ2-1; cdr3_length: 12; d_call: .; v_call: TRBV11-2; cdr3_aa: ATEDFSRVGEQF
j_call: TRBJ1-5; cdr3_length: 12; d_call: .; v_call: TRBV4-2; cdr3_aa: ASSPTGGDGPQH
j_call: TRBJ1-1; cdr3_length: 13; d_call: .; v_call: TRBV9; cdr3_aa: ASSVEARTNTEAF
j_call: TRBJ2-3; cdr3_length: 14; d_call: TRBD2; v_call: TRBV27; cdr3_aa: ASSLSAGLARGTQY
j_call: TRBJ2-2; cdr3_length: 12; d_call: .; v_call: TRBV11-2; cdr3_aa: ASSPQGWVGELF
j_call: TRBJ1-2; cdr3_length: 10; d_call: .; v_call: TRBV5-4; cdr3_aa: ASSQDGPSRY
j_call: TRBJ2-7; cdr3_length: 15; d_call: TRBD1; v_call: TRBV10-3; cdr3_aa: AISESGGTGTSYEQY
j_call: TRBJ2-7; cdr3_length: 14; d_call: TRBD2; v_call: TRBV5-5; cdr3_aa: ASSLFASGSSHEQY